A selection of T cell receptor beta chains follows, all from one sample in a study of CD8 T cells in Susac syndrome. TCRdb called the immunoSEQ multiplex PCR reads again in MiXCR, with one record for every CDR3 protein. In the table there are about 300,000 distinct CDR3 sequences, 75% to 90% of which are singletons. The sequenced material came from CD8+ T cells from PBMCs. Receptor source: a human donor with multiple sclerosis. Both conserved end residues are part of each CDR3. Fields, in order: D gene, V gene, clone size, J gene, CDR3 protein, CDR3 DNA. D genes are given only for firm matches. The size entry is marked missing in some rows and otherwise reads once, few, many or a size class.

D: NA; V: TRBV11-2; size: NA; J: TRBJ2-2; CDR3: CASSLIQNTGELFF; DNA: TGTGCCAGCAGCTTAATACAGAACACCGGGGAGCTGTTTTTT
D: TRBD1; V: TRBV4-2; size: NA; J: TRBJ2-2; CDR3: CASTPEDRGGVSYGELFF; DNA: TGTGCCAGCACTCCCGAGGACAGGGGAGGTGTTAGTTACGGGGAGCTGTTTTTT
D: NA; V: TRBV27; size: NA; J: TRBJ1-3; CDR3: CASRVSGIMVDTIYF; DNA: TGTGCCAGCAGAGTTTCGGGAATAATGGTTGACACCATATATTTT
D: NA; V: TRBV11-1; size: NA; J: TRBJ2-5; CDR3: CASSLTTDTETQYF; DNA: TGTGCCAGCAGTCTAACGACGGACACAGAGACCCAGTACTTC
D: NA; V: TRBV24-1; size: NA; J: TRBJ1-1; CDR3: CATSGRGTEAFF; DNA: TGTGCCACCAGTGGGCGGGGCACTGAAGCTTTCTTT
D: NA; V: TRBV2; size: NA; J: TRBJ2-3; CDR3: CASSGNNLGDTQYF; DNA: TGTGCCAGCAGTGGGAACAACCTGGGGGATACGCAGTATTTT
D: TRBD2; V: TRBV6-1; size: few; J: TRBJ2-2; CDR3: CASNREREPYTGELFF; DNA: TGTGCCAGCAATCGAGAGCGGGAGCCATACACCGGGGAGCTGTTTTTT
D: NA; V: TRBV13; size: NA; J: TRBJ1-1; CDR3: CASSPSYSEAFF; DNA: TGTGCCAGCAGCCCCTCCTATTCTGAAGCTTTCTTT
D: TRBD2; V: TRBV19; size: NA; J: TRBJ2-1; CDR3: CASSYTSGRMSYNEQFF; DNA: TGTGCCAGTAGTTACACTAGCGGGAGGATGTCCTACAATGAGCAGTTCTTC
D: NA; V: TRBV30; size: NA; J: TRBJ1-5; CDR3: CAWTPTLSNQPQHF; DNA: TGTGCCTGGACCCCTACGCTCTCGAATCAGCCCCAGCATTTT
D: NA; V: TRBV7-3; size: NA; J: TRBJ2-5; CDR3: CASSISAQETQYF; DNA: TGTGCCAGCAGCATCTCCGCCCAAGAGACCCAGTACTTC
D: NA; V: TRBV28; size: NA; J: TRBJ2-2; CDR3: CASSFLSGLGGRTGELFF; DNA: TGTGCCAGCAGTTTTTTGTCCGGGCTAGGGGGACGCACCGGGGAGCTGTTTTTT
D: TRBD2; V: TRBV3-1; size: NA; J: TRBJ2-3; CDR3: CASSPRLAGRTDTQYF; DNA: TGTGCCAGCAGCCCACGACTAGCGGGACGCACAGATACGCAGTATTTT
D: TRBD1; V: TRBV20-1; size: NA; J: TRBJ2-7; CDR3: CSARDRENYEQYF; DNA: TGCAGTGCTAGGGACAGGGAAAACTACGAGCAGTACTTC
D: NA; V: TRBV7-3; size: once; J: TRBJ2-6; CDR3: CASSLSISGANVLTF; DNA: TGTGCCAGCAGCTTATCAATCTCTGGGGCCAACGTCCTGACTTTC
D: NA; V: TRBV20-1; size: once; J: TRBJ1-2; CDR3: CSARGTAEGNGYTF; DNA: TGCAGTGCTAGAGGCACGGCCGAGGGGAATGGCTACACCTTC
D: NA; V: TRBV6-1; size: NA; J: TRBJ1-1; CDR3: CASSDLSGPWVTEAFF; DNA: TGTGCCAGCAGTGACTTATCCGGGCCATGGGTCACTGAAGCTTTCTTT
D: TRBD1; V: TRBV19; size: NA; J: TRBJ2-7; CDR3: CASSVGQGASSYEQYF; DNA: TGTGCCAGTAGTGTCGGACAGGGGGCGAGCTCCTACGAGCAGTACTTC
D: NA; V: TRBV27; size: NA; J: TRBJ2-5; CDR3: CASSLYPPETQYF; DNA: TGTGCCAGCAGTTTGTATCCCCCGGAGACCCAGTACTTC
D: NA; V: TRBV2; size: NA; J: TRBJ2-5; CDR3: CASSSPSDPQETQYF; DNA: TGTGCCAGCAGTTCCCCTAGCGACCCACAAGAGACCCAGTACTTC
D: NA; V: TRBV2; size: NA; J: TRBJ2-7; CDR3: CASRDGLYEQYF; DNA: TGTGCCAGCCGGGACGGACTCTACGAGCAGTACTTC
D: TRBD2; V: TRBV24-1; size: few; J: TRBJ2-1; CDR3: CATSAAGGDEQFF; DNA: TGTGCCACCAGTGCGGCGGGAGGGGATGAGCAGTTCTTC
D: NA; V: TRBV28; size: NA; J: TRBJ2-1; CDR3: CASSQGTNEQFF; DNA: TGTGCCAGCAGCCAGGGGACTAATGAGCAGTTCTTC
D: TRBD2; V: TRBV2; size: NA; J: TRBJ2-3; CDR3: CASSHLAGERDTQYF; DNA: TGTGCCAGCAGTCATCTAGCGGGGGAACGGGATACGCAGTATTTT
D: NA; V: TRBV19; size: NA; J: TRBJ2-2; CDR3: CASSIVTPSGHTGELFF; DNA: TGTGCCAGTAGTATAGTAACCCCCAGCGGACACACCGGGGAGCTGTTTTTT
D: NA; V: TRBV20-1; size: once; J: TRBJ1-1; CDR3: CSARDRGLEAFF; DNA: TGCAGTGCTAGAGATCGGGGATTAGAAGCTTTCTTT
D: NA; V: TRBV4-3; size: NA; J: TRBJ2-7; CDR3: CASSPHRAYEQYF; DNA: TGCGCCAGCAGCCCCCACCGGGCCTACGAGCAGTACTTC
D: NA; V: TRBV29-1; size: NA; J: TRBJ2-7; CDR3: CSVILSEQYF; DNA: TGCAGCGTCATCCTAAGCGAGCAGTACTTC
D: TRBD2; V: TRBV6-1; size: NA; J: TRBJ2-5; CDR3: CASSGRTSPPQETQYF; DNA: TGTGCCAGCAGTGGGAGGACTAGTCCGCCCCAAGAGACCCAGTACTTC
D: TRBD2; V: TRBV6-2/TRBV6-3; size: once; J: TRBJ2-1; CDR3: CASSYGTSGNYQFF; DNA: TGTGCCAGCAGTTACGGGACTAGCGGGAACTACCAGTTCTTC
D: NA; V: TRBV7-8; size: NA; J: TRBJ1-3; CDR3: CASSLEATLGRMAIYF; DNA: TGTGCCAGCAGCTTAGAAGCGACGCTCGGTCGTATGGCCATATATTTT
D: NA; V: TRBV29-1; size: NA; J: TRBJ2-7; CDR3: CSAAPRGGYEQYF; DNA: TGCAGCGCAGCTCCCAGGGGAGGCTACGAGCAGTACTTC
D: NA; V: TRBV21-1; size: NA; J: TRBJ2-2; CDR3: CASSTSPSTSGGNTGELFF; DNA: TGTGCCAGCAGCACCAGTCCGTCCACTAGCGGGGGTAACACCGGGGAGCTGTTTTTT
D: TRBD2; V: TRBV12-5; size: NA; J: TRBJ2-3; CDR3: CASGLWSLAGADTQYF; DNA: TGTGCTAGTGGTTTGTGGAGTCTAGCGGGGGCAGATACGCAGTATTTT
D: NA; V: TRBV5-5; size: NA; J: TRBJ2-4; CDR3: CASSSFRDIAKNIQYF; DNA: TGTGCCAGCAGCTCGTTCCGGGACATTGCCAAAAACATTCAGTACTTC
D: TRBD1; V: TRBV2; size: NA; J: TRBJ1-5; CDR3: CASRGNRGPYQPQHF; DNA: TGTGCCAGCAGGGGAAACAGGGGCCCCTATCAGCCCCAGCATTTT
D: NA; V: TRBV27; size: NA; J: TRBJ2-7; CDR3: CASRAPGTEQYF; DNA: TGTGCCAGCCGCGCCCCGGGGACGGAGCAGTACTTC
D: TRBD2; V: TRBV27; size: NA; J: TRBJ2-1; CDR3: CASSLTSGIQDSEQFF; DNA: TGTGCCAGCAGTTTAACTAGCGGGATCCAGGACAGTGAGCAGTTCTTC
D: TRBD1; V: TRBV5-4; size: NA; J: TRBJ1-2; CDR3: CASRETGVNYGYTF; DNA: TGTGCCAGCAGGGAGACAGGGGTTAACTATGGCTACACCTTC
D: TRBD2; V: TRBV6-2/TRBV6-3; size: NA; J: TRBJ2-1; CDR3: CASSILASEQFF; DNA: TGTGCCAGCAGTATACTAGCGTCTGAGCAGTTCTTC
D: NA; V: TRBV6-6; size: NA; J: TRBJ2-7; CDR3: CASTEAGTVYEQYF; DNA: TGTGCCAGCACCGAAGCAGGGACGGTCTACGAGCAGTACTTC
D: TRBD2; V: TRBV14; size: NA; J: TRBJ2-2; CDR3: CASSQDPSGGYNLRELFF; DNA: TGTGCCAGCAGCCAAGATCCTAGCGGGGGCTATAACTTAAGGGAGCTGTTTTTT
D: NA; V: TRBV24-1; size: NA; J: TRBJ2-2; CDR3: CATSDSMGTTLNTGELFF; DNA: TGTGCCACCAGTGATTCTATGGGGACAACTTTGAACACCGGGGAGCTGTTTTTT
D: TRBD1; V: TRBV5-1; size: NA; J: TRBJ2-6; CDR3: CASSLVDRGIAGANVLTF; DNA: TGCGCCAGCAGCTTGGTCGACAGGGGAATCGCTGGGGCCAACGTCCTGACTTTC
D: TRBD1; V: TRBV7-8; size: NA; J: TRBJ1-2; CDR3: CASSLGWTGGSYGYTF; DNA: TGTGCCAGCAGCTTAGGTTGGACAGGGGGATCCTATGGCTACACCTTC
D: NA; V: TRBV7-2; size: NA; J: TRBJ2-7; CDR3: CASSSDTFAYEQYF; DNA: TGTGCCAGCAGCTCGGACACGTTCGCCTACGAGCAGTACTTC
D: TRBD1; V: TRBV24-1; size: NA; J: TRBJ1-5; CDR3: CATSERSWDSINQPQHF; DNA: TGTGCCACCAGTGAACGGTCGTGGGACAGCATTAATCAGCCCCAGCATTTT
D: TRBD2; V: TRBV14; size: NA; J: TRBJ2-7; CDR3: CASSPWLIAGSNEQYF; DNA: TGTGCCAGCAGCCCGTGGTTGATAGCGGGGTCCAACGAGCAGTACTTC
D: NA; V: TRBV4-2; size: NA; J: TRBJ2-2; CDR3: CASSQDFYANTGELFF; DNA: TGTGCCAGCAGCCAAGACTTTTACGCGAACACCGGGGAGCTGTTTTTT
D: TRBD2; V: TRBV2; size: NA; J: TRBJ2-7; CDR3: CASSESRLAGRTYEQYF; DNA: TGTGCCAGCAGTGAATCCCGGCTAGCGGGAAGAACCTACGAGCAGTACTTC
D: NA; V: TRBV20-1; size: once; J: TRBJ1-2; CDR3: CSARDLGSGPQANYGYTF; DNA: TGCAGTGCTAGAGACTTGGGGAGTGGCCCCCAAGCTAACTATGGCTACACCTTC
D: NA; V: TRBV7-2; size: NA; J: TRBJ1-5; CDR3: CASSYRDTLNQPQHF; DNA: TGTGCCAGCAGCTACCGGGACACCTTAAATCAGCCCCAGCATTTT
D: TRBD2; V: TRBV7-6; size: once; J: TRBJ2-1; CDR3: CASSSGLAPNNEQFF; DNA: TGTGCCAGCAGCTCGGGACTAGCCCCGAACAATGAGCAGTTCTTC
D: NA; V: TRBV9; size: NA; J: TRBJ2-1; CDR3: CASSEYSVSSYNEQFF; DNA: TGTGCCAGCAGCGAGTACAGCGTTAGCTCCTACAATGAGCAGTTCTTC